This TCR beta chain was found in a study of blood T cell repertoires in COVID-19 (dated by TCRdb to 2020 to 2021). Looking at the study overall: Samples from collaborators originated in the United States, Italy and Spain and spanned both the acute and convalescent phases of COVID-19. Samples came from the ongoing ImmuneRACE study (first 160 participants) plus 1,254 subjects from 6 global collaborators. Subjects who had been exposed to COVID-19, were actively infected with it, or had recovered from it provided the deeply sampled blood TCRbeta repertoires that made up the dataset. Sample metadata almost always included a de-identified subject ID, COVID-19 status, age in years and sex. The repertoires were released in a freely available public database meant as a resource for research on the immune response to SARS-CoV-2. Where available, HLA class I and class II types were obtained from metadata supplied by the sample provider rather than from assay-based typing. The prospective study material was composed of cDNA or gDNA derived from T cells, B-cell-depleted T cells, or PBMCs.

Summary of the overall study and its limitations: Clinical and demographic metadata were provided uncurated, with the amount varying by source and participant.

A second Seattle source provided samples from volunteer blood donors who had recovered from COVID-19. Whole blood was collected in K2EDTA tubes by collaborating institutions according to the institutions' own protocols. Collaborator samples were shipped for TCRbeta analysis as frozen whole blood, isolated PBMCs, or DNA extracted from either sample type. The immunoSEQ Assay, a bias-controlled multiplex PCR, was used to amplify TCRbeta CDR3 regions from genomic DNA. Per the original workflow: Within the assay, amplification of reference gene primers was used to estimate how many nucleated cells each sample contained. Sequence reads were collapsed and filtered to measure the absolute abundance of every unique TCRbeta CDR3 rearrangement. For each sample, productive Simpson clonality was calculated as the square root of Simpson's diversity index across productive rearrangements. What TCRdb holds here is the immuneACCESS table cut down to in-frame rearrangements. Part of the clones is not present; checked against another copy, under half of the missing clones reflect an unresolved V gene, and the others are unexplained. V and J calls and clone size come straight from that table; D and trimming were deduced from the DNA. In all, the sample holds 250,000 or so clones, and 84% of those were seen once. The top ten constitute over 2% of the sample.

Points on this clone: This receptor's antigen is unknown. No base qualities exist here, and no much larger clone lies one base off it.

The receptor comes from a man between 35 and 55 years old who had recovered from COVID-19. Material for sequencing was peripheral blood.

The CDR3 region reads CAISEDRGREYGYTF. The sequence in DNA is TGTGCCATCAGTGAGGACAGGGGGCGAGAATATGGCTACACCTTC. This sequence uses TRBV10-3 and TRBJ1-2; a stretch of 10 junction bases matches TRBD1. Including the terminal cysteine and phenylalanine, the CDR3 comprises 15 residues. Only the CDR3 DNA is retained, 45 bases long and in frame from the first base. At the junction V is shortened by 2 bases and J by 5 bases; bases outside the gene matches: 5. According to the germline V gene, CDR1 reads ENHRY and CDR2 reads SYGVKD.